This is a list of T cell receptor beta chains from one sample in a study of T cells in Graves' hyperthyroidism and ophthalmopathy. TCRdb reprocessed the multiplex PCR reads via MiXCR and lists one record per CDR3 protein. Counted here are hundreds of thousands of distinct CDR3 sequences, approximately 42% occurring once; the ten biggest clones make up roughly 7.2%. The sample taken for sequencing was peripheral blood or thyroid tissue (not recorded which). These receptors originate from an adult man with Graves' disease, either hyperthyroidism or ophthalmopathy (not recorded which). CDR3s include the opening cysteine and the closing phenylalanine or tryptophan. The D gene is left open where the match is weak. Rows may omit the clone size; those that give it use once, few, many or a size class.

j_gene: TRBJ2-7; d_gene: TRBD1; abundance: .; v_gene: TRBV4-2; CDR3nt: TGTGCCAGCAGCCCCTCGACAACAAGGGACAGGCAGTACTTC; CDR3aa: CASSPSTTRDRQYF
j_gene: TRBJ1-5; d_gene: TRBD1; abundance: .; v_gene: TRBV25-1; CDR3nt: TGTGCCAGCTCACCACTACCGGGACAGGCAAGTCAGCCCCAGCATTTT; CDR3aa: CASSPLPGQASQPQHF
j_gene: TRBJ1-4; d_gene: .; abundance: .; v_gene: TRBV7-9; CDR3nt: TGTGCCAGCAGCTTTGGGACTTATAATGAAAAACTGTTTTTT; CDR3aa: CASSFGTYNEKLFF
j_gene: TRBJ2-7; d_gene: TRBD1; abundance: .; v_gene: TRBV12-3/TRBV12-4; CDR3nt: TGTGCCAGCAGCAGCCGGACAGGGGGAAGTTACGAGCAGTACTTC; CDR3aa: CASSSRTGGSYEQYF
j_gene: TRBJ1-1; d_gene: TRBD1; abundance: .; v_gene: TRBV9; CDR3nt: TGTGCCAGCACCTATACAGGGGGAGAGACTGAAGCTTTCTTT; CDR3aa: CASTYTGGETEAFF
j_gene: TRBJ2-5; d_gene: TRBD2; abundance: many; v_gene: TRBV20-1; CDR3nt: TGCAGTGCTAGAGTTTGGACGGGAGGCCTGGGGGAGACCCAGTACTTC; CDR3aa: CSARVWTGGLGETQYF
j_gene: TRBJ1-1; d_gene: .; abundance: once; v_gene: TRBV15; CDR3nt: TGTGCCACCAGGACAGCCTTCATGAACACTGAAGCTTTCTTT; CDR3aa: CATRTAFMNTEAFF
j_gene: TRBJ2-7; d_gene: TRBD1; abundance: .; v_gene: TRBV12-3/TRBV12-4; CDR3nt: TGTGCCAGCAGTACCGGTATACAGGGGAGTTCTTACGAGCAGTACTTC; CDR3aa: CASSTGIQGSSYEQYF
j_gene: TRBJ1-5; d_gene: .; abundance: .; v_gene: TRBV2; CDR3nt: TGTGCCAGCAGTGAATCAGGGGTCCAGCCCCAGCATTTT; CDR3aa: CASSESGVQPQHF
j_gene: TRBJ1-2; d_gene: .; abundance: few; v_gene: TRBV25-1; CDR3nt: TGTGCCAGCAGCTCGGACAGCCCAGTCTTACGCTACACCTTC; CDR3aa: CASSSDSPVLRYTF
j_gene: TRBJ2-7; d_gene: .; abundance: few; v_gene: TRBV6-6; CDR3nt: TGTGCCAGCAACAAGGGGCATCTCTACGAGCAGTACTTC; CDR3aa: CASNKGHLYEQYF
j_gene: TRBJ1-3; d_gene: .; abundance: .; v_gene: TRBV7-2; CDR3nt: TGTGCCAGCAGCCACGTGGGGGCTGGAAACACCATATATTTT; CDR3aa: CASSHVGAGNTIYF
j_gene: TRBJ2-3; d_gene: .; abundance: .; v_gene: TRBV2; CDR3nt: TGTGCCACAAAAAGGTCCCAAATGGCAGATACGCAGTATTTT; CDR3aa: CATKRSQMADTQYF
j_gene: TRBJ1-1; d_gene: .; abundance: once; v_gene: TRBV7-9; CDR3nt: TGTGCCAACAGCCCTCAGGGGAATTGGGCTTTCTTT; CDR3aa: CANSPQGNWAFF
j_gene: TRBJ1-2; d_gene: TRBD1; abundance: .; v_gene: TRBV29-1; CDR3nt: TGCAGCGTTGAAGATGACAGGGTAGATGGCTACACCTTC; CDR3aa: CSVEDDRVDGYTF
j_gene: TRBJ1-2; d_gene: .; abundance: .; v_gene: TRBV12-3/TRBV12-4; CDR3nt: TGTGCCAGCAGTACCCGTTACGGCTACACCTTC; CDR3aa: CASSTRYGYTF
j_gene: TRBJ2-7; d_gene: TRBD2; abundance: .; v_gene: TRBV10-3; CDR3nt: TGTGCCATGAGGACTAGCGGGAGCGCCGGGGAGCAGTACTTC; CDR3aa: CAMRTSGSAGEQYF
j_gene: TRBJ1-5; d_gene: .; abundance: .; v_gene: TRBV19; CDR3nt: TGTGCCAGTAATCCCACCGGGGGCTCTCAGCCCCAGCATTTT; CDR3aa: CASNPTGGSQPQHF
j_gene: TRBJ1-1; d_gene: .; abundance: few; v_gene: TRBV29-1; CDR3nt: TGCAGCGTTGAAGATCGGGCCGGTGGCCCGGGAGCACCTTTCTTT; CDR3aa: CSVEDRAGGPGAPFF
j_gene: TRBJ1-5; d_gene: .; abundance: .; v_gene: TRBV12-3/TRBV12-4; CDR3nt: TGTGCCAGCAGTTTCAAGCGGAATTCACCCCAGCATTTT; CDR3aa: CASSFKRNSPQHF
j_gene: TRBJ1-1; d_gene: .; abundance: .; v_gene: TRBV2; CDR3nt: TGTGCCAGCAGCTCTAGGAGGGATTGGACTGAAGCTTTCTTT; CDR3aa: CASSSRRDWTEAFF
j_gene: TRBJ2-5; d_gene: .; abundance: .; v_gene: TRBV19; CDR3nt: TGTGCCAGTAGTATTCGTAATCAGCCCCAGTACTTC; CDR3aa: CASSIRNQPQYF
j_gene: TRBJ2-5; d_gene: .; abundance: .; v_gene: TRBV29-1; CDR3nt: TGCAGCGTTGATATAGGGTTGGGGGAGACCCAGTACTTC; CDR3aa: CSVDIGLGETQYF